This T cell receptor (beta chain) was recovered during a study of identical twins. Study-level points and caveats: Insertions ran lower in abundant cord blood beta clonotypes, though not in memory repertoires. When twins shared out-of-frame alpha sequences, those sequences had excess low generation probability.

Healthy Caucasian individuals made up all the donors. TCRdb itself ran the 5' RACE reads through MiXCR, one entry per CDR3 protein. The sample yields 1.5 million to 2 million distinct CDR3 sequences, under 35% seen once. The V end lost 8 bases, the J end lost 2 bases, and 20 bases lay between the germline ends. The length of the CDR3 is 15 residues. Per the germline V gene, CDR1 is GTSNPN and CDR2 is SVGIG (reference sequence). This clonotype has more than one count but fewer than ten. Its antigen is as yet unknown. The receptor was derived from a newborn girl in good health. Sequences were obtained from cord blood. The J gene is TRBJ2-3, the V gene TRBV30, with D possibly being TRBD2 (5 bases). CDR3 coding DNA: TGTGCCACTTCCCCCGGACTCGCTATCACAGATACGCAGTATTTT. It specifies CATSPGLAITDTQYF.